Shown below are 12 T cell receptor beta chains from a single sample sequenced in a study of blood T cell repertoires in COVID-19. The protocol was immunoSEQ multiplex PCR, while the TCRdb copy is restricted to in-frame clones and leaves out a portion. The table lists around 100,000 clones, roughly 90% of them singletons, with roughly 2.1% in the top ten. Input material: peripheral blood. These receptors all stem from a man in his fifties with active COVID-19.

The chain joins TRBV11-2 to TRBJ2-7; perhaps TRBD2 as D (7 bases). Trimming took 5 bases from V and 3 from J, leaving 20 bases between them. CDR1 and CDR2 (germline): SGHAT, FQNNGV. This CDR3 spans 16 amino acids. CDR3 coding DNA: TGTGCCAGCAGCGGCCCTACCGAGGGGGGGGGCTACGAGCAGTACGTC. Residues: CASSGPTEGGGYEQYV.

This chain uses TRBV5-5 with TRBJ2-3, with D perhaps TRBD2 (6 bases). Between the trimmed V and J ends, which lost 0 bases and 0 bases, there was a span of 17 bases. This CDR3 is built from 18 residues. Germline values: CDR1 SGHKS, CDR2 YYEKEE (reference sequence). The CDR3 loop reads CASSLGFSGGGSTDTQYF. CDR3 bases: TGTGCCAGCAGCTTGGGATTTAGCGGTGGGGGTAGCACAGATACGCAGTATTTT.

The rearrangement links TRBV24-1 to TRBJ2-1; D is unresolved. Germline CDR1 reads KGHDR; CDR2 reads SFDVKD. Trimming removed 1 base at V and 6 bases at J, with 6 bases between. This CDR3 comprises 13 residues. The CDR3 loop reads CATSDLSRNEQFF. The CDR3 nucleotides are TGTGCCACCAGTGATTTATCGCGCAATGAGCAGTTCTTC.

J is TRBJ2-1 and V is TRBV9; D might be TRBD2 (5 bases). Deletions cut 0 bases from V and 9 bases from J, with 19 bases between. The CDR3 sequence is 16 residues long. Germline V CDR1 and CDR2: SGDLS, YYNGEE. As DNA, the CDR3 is TGTGCCAGCAGCGTAGTCCAAAACCCCGGGGTCGGTGAGCAGTTCTTC. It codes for CASSVVQNPGVGEQFF.

CDR3 nucleotide sequence: TGTGCCAGCAGCGCCAGGATTAACTATGGCTACACCTTC. This gives the protein CASSARINYGYTF. The chain combines TRBV5-8 with TRBJ1-2; no clear D gene. V lost 4 bases, J lost 1 base, and 8 bases lay in between. Germline loops: CDR1 SGHTS, CDR2 YDEGEE. The CDR3 totals 13 residues.

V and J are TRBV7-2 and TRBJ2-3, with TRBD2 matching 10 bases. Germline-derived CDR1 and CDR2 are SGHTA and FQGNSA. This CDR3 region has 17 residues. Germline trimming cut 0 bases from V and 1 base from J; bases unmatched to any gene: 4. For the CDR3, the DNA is TGTGCCAGCAGCTTAGCCTCTCTAGCGGGGGGCACAGATACGCAGTATTTT. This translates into CASSLASLAGGTDTQYF.

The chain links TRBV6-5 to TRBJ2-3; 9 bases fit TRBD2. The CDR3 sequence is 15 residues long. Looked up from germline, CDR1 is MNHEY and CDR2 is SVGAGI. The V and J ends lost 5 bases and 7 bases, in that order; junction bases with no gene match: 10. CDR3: CASSLSSGNGNTQYF. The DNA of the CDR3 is TGTGCCAGCAGTCTATCTAGCGGGAATGGAAATACGCAGTATTTT.

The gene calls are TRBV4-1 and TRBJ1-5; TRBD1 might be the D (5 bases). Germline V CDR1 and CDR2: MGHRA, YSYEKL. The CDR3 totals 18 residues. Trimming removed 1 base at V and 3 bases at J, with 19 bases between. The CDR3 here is CASSQAPFGGLDNQPQHF. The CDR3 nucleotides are TGCGCCAGCAGCCAAGCTCCGTTTGGGGGACTCGACAATCAGCCCCAGCATTTT.

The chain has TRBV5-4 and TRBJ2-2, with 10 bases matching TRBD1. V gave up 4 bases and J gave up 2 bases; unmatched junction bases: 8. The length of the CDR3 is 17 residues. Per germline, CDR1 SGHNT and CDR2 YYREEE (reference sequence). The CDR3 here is CASSIGQGGPNTGELFF. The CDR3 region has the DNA TGTGCCAGCAGCATCGGACAGGGGGGCCCTAACACCGGGGAGCTGTTTTTT.

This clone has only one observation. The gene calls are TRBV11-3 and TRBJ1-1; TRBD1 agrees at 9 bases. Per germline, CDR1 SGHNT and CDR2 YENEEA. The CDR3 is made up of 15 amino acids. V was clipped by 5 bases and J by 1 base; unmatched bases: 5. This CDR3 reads CASSADRGPNTEAFF. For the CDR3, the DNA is TGTGCCAGCAGCGCGGACAGGGGACCGAACACTGAAGCTTTCTTT.

The CDR3 nucleotides read TGTGCCTGGAGTGGGCAGGGGACTGGAAACACCATATATTTT. It translates to CAWSGQGTGNTIYF. The chain recombines TRBV30 with TRBJ1-3; D is possibly TRBD1 (6 bases). CDR3 size: 14 residues. Looked up from germline, CDR1 is GTSNPN and CDR2 is SVGIG (reference sequence). Trimming pared 1 base from V and 2 bases from J, leaving 9 bases between.

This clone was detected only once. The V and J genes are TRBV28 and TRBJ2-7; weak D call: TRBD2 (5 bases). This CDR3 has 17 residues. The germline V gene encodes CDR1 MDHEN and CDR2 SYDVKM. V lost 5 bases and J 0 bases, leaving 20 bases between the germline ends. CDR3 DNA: TGTGCCAGCAGTCCCCCCCCGGGGAGCGGTAGCTCCTACGAGCAGTACGTC. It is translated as CASSPPPGSGSSYEQYV.